This T cell receptor beta chain was found in a study of T cells after yellow fever vaccination. Study outcomes and limitations: Most primary-vaccination clones reappeared after the booster (about 95% CD4, 75% to 90% CD8). Researchers report a weaker secondary response that nonetheless peaked faster, day 5 versus 15. The CD4 compartment and the CD8 compartment contained a small share of clonotypes in common.

The germline V and J ends were trimmed by 0 bases and 2 bases, with 11 bases remaining between them. The CDR3 is 15 amino acids. CDR1 and CDR2 (germline): SGHRS, YFSETQ. Of note for this clonotype: Its target is unknown.

In making TCR cDNA, 5'RACE template switching added a universal primer site and UMIs to it. TCRdb re-called the 5' RACE reads with MiXCR, one entry per CDR3 protein. Of 350,000 or so distinct CDR3 sequences in the sample, roughly 8% are singletons; the top ten hold around 17%. Sample: PBMCs, taken approximately 47 days after the first yellow fever vaccination. V gene TRBV5-1 combines with J gene TRBJ1-2; D possibly corresponds to TRBD1 (6 bases). The TCR sequence derives from a man between 18 and 29 years old who received the YFV17D yellow fever vaccine. DNA of the CDR3: TGCGCCAGCAGCTTGGTCGTTGGACAGAACTATGGCTACACCTTC. It translates to CASSLVVGQNYGYTF.